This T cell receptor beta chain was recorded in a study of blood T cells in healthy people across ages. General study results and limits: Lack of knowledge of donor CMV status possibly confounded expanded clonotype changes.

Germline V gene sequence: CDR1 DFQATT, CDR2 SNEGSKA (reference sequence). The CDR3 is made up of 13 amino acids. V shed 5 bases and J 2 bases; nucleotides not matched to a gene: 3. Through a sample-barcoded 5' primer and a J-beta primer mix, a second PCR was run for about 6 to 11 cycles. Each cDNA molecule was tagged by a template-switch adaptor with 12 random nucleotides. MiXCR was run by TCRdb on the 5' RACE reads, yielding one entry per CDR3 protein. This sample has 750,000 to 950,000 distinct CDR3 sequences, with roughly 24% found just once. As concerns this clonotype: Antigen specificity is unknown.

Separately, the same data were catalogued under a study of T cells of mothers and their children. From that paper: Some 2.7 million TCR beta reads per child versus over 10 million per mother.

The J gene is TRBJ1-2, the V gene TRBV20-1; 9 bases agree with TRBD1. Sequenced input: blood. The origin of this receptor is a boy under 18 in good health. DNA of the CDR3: TGCAGTGCTGGACAGGGGAAGAACTATGGCTACACCTTC. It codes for CSAGQGKNYGYTF.